These 5 T cell receptor beta chains were sequenced from one sample in a study of T cells in localized non-small cell lung cancer. Profiled with immunoSEQ multiplex PCR; TCRdb holds only in-frame clones, not every one. The sample holds about 1,900 clones, roughly 23% seen once. Sequences were derived from normal lung tissue next to the tumor, sampled before any cancer treatment. All receptors derive from a female donor over 55 with stage I lung adenocarcinoma.

This clone rates as medium-sized. The V gene is TRBV11-3, the J gene TRBJ2-6; unclear D gene. This CDR3 is 15 amino acids long. Germline values: CDR1 SGHNT, CDR2 YENEEA. V lost 1 base and J 4 bases, leaving 8 bases between the germline ends. CDR3 residues: CASSLGVGGANVLTF. Written as DNA, the CDR3 is TGTGCCAGCAGCTTAGGGGTAGGAGGGGCCAACGTCCTGACTTTC.

This clone came up a few times. The CDR3 sequence: CASSSTSRAQGLYEQYF. The DNA of the CDR3 is TGTGCCAGCAGTTCTACTAGCAGGGCTCAGGGGCTATACGAGCAGTACTTC. The chain has TRBV6-8 and TRBJ2-7; D tentatively fits TRBD1 or TRBD2 (6 bases each). Germline CDR1 MNHGY, CDR2 SAAAGT. The V gene lost 4 bases and the J gene lost 4 bases, with 23 bases spanning the gap. The CDR3 totals 17 residues.

This clone was seen a few times. The chain uses TRBV19 and TRBJ1-1; 10 nucleotides align to TRBD1. V was pared by 8 bases and J by 5 bases, with 5 bases of the junction left unmatched. The CDR3 runs 13 residues. Germline V CDR1 and CDR2: LNHDA, SQIVND (reference sequence). CDR3 region: CASGTGVNTEAFF. The CDR3 DNA sequence: TGTGCCAGTGGGACAGGGGTCAATACTGAAGCTTTCTTT.

By share, this clone ranks as medium-sized (0.01 to 0.1%). The V gene is TRBV11-3, the J gene TRBJ1-1, with 11 bases identical to TRBD1. The CDR3 length is 16 residues. Losses at the gene ends were 5 bases for V and 5 bases for J; bases not matched to a gene: 10. CDR1 is SGHNT, CDR2 YENEEA, per germline. The CDR3 spells CASSRGTGGSGTEAFF. In DNA form, the CDR3 reads TGTGCCAGCAGCCGCGGGACAGGGGGATCAGGGACTGAAGCTTTCTTT. Full variable domain (outside the CDR3, taken from reference TRBV11-3 and TRBJ1-1): EAGVVQSPRYKIIEKKQPVAFWCNPISGHNTLYWYLQNLGQGPELLIRYENEEAVDDSQLPKDRFSAERLKGVDSTLKIQPAELGDSAVYLCASSRGTGGSGTEAFFGQGTRLTVV.

The chain couples TRBV2 to TRBJ2-3; D remains unclear. The CDR3 consists of 14 residues. The V end was cut by 5 bases, the J end by 1 base, with 10 bases between. Germline V gene data show CDR1 as SNHLY and CDR2 as FYNNEI. The CDR3 DNA reads as TGTGCCAGCAGTATCGCGTATCGCACAGATACGCAGTATTTT. The encoded protein is CASSIAYRTDTQYF.